The clone carrying this T cell receptor beta chain came up a few times. Its antigen is not identified. The sample originates from a study of T cell repertoires in cytomegalovirus infection. TCRdb re-analysed the reads in MiXCR, keeping a single row per CDR3 protein. In the table there are 550,000 to 850,000 distinct CDR3 sequences, 33% of which are singletons. Germline V gene lookup returns CDR1 MNHEY and CDR2 SVGEGT. V was clipped by 4 bases and J by 3 bases, with 13 bases between them. This CDR3 comprises 15 residues. This TCR was sampled from a human donor in good health (CMV status not recorded). Some clones in this sample may be carry-over from other donors' samples. The sample here was cultured PBMCs, taken from culture after CMV antigen stimulation. The chain links TRBV6-2 or TRBV6-3 to TRBJ1-5; maybe TRBD1 (5 bases). The CDR3 spells CASSSLRGPNQPQHF. CDR3 nucleotide sequence: TGTGCCAGCAGTTCCCTGAGGGGCCCCAATCAGCCCCAGCATTTT.